This T cell receptor beta chain was retrieved from a study of T cell responses to AZD1222 COVID-19 vaccine. The CDR3 spans 17 residues. V was shortened by 4 bases and J by 2 bases, with 20 bases between the two germline ends. Per the germline V gene, CDR1 is ENHRY and CDR2 is SYGVKD. TCRdb's table, derived via immunoSEQ multiplex PCR, lists solely in-frame clones and lacks some. The sample consists of tens of thousands of clones, about 82% of them appearing once. The chain combines TRBV10-3 with TRBJ1-2; D not certain. The sample consisted of peripheral blood, taken 28 days after the second dose of the MenACWY control vaccine. The clonotype originates from an adult who received the MenACWY meningococcal vaccine as a control. The CDR3 DNA reads as TGTGCCATCAGTGCCCCACGGGCCAGGACTTTCAACTATGGCTACACCTTC. Its translation is CAISAPRARTFNYGYTF.